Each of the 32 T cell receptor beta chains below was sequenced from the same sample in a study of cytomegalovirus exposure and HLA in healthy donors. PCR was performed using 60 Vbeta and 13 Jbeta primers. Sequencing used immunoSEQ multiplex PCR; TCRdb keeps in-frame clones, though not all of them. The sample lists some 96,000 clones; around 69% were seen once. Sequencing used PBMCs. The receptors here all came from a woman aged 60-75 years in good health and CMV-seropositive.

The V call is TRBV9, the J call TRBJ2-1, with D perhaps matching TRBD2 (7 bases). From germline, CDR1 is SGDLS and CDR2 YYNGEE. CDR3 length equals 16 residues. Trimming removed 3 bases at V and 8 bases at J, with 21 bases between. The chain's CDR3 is CASSAGAGVGGHEQFF. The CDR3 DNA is TGTGCCAGCAGCGCAGGCGCGGGAGTTGGGGGCCATGAGCAGTTCTTC. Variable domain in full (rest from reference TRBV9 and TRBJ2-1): DSGVTQTPKHLITATGQRVTLRCSPRSGDLSVYWYQQSLDQGLQFLIQYYNGEERAKGNILERFSAQQFPDLHSELNLSSLELGDSALYFCASSAGAGVGGHEQFFGPGTRLTVL.

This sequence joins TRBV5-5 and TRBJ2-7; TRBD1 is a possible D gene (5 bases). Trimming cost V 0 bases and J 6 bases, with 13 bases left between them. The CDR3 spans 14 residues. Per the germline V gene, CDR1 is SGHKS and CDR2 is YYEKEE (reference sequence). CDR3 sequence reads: CASSLGWSGSEQYF. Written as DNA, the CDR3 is TGTGCCAGCAGCTTGGGGTGGTCAGGGTCCGAGCAGTACTTC.

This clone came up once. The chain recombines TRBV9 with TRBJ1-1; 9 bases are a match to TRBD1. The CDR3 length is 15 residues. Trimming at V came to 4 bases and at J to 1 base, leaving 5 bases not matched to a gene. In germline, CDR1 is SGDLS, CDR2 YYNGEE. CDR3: CASSLAGQGNTEAFF. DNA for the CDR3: TGTGCCAGCAGCTTAGCGGGACAGGGGAACACTGAAGCTTTCTTT.

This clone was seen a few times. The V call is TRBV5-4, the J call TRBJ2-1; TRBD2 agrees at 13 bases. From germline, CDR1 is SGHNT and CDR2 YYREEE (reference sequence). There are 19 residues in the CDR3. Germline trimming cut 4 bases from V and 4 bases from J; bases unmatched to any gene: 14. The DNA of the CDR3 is TGTGCCAGCAGCGGGAAACCGGGACTAGCGGGACTAAGGTACAATGAGCAGTTCTTC. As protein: CASSGKPGLAGLRYNEQFF.

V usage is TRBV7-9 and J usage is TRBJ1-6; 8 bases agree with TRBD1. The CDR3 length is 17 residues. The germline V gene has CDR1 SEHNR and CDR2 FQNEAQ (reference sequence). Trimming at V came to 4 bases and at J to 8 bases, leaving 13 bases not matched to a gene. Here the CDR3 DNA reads TGTGCCAGCAGCTCAACCGGGACAGGTCCATCGGATTCACCCCTCCACTTT. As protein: CASSSTGTGPSDSPLHF.

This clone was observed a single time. The CDR3 nucleotides are TGTGCCAGCAGGAGGCGACAGACTAATGAAAAACTGTTTTTT. This sequence encodes CASRRRQTNEKLFF. This rearrangement joins TRBV6-5 to TRBJ1-4; D possibly corresponds to TRBD1 (5 bases). Germline CDR1 MNHEY, CDR2 SVGAGI. CDR3 length equals 14 residues. Trimming took off 6 bases at V and 2 bases at J, with 10 bases between the two ends.

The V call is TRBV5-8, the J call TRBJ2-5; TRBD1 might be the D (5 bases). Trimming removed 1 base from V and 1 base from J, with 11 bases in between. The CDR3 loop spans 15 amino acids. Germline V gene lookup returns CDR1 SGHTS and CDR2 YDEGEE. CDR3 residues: CASSLPLGAQETQYF. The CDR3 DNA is TGTGCCAGCAGCTTGCCCCTAGGGGCCCAAGAGACCCAGTACTTC.

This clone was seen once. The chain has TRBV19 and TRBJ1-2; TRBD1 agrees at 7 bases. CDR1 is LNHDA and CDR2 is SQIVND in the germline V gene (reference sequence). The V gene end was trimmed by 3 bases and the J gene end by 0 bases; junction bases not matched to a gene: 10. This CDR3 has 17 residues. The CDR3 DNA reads TGTGCCAGTAGTATTATCGGGACAGCCGCCTCTAACTATGGCTACACCTTC. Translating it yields CASSIIGTAASNYGYTF. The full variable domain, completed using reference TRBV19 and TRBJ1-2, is DGGITQSPKYLFRKEGQNVTLSCEQNLNHDAMYWYRQDPGQGLRLIYYSQIVNDFQKGDIAEGYSVSREKKESFPLTVTSAQKNPTAFYLCASSIIGTAASNYGYTFGSGTRLTVV.

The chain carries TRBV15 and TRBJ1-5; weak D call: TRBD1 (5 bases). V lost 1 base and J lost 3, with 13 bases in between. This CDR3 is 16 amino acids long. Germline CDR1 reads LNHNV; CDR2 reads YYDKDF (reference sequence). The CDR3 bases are TGTGCCACCAGCAGAGGGTCCGGGACTCTCAATCAGCCCCAGCATTTT. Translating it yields CATSRGSGTLNQPQHF.

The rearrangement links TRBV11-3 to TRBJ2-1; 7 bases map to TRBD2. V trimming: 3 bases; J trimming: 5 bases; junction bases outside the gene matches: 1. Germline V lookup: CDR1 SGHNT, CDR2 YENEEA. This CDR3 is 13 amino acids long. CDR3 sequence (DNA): TGTGCCAGCAGCTTCGGGACTAACAATGAGCAGTTCTTC. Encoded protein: CASSFGTNNEQFF.

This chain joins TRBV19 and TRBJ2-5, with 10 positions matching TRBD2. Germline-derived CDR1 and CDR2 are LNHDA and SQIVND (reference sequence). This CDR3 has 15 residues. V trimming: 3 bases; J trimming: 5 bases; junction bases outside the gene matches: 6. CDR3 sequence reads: CASSIPSGSTETQYF. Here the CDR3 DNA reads TGTGCCAGTAGTATTCCTAGCGGGAGCACGGAGACCCAGTACTTC.

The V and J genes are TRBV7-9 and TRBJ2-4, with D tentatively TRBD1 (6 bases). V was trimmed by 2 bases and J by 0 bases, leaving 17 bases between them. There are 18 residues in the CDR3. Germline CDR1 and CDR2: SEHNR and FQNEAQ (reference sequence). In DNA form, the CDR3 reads TGTGCCAGCAGCTTAAAACAGGGAGAAGAGAAAGCCAAAAACATTCAGTACTTC. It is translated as CASSLKQGEEKAKNIQYF.

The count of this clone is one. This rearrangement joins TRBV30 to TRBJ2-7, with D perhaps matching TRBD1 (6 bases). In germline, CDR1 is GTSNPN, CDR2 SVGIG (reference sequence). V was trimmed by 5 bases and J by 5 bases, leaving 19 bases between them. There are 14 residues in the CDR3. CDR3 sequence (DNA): TGTGCCTGGTCGTACCAGTGGACAGCTGACGAGCAGTACTTC. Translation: CAWSYQWTADEQYF.

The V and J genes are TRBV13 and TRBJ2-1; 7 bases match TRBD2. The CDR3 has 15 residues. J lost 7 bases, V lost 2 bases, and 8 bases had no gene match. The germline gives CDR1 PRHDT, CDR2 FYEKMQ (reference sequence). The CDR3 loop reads CASSLRTGAGNEQFF. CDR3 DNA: TGTGCCAGCAGCTTAAGAACGGGAGCGGGGAATGAGCAGTTCTTC.

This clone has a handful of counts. The CDR3, as DNA: TGTGCCAGCTCACCCGAGGAGATGGGAAAACTGTTTTTT. It translates to CASSPEEMGKLFF. V and J are TRBV18 and TRBJ1-4, with D uncertain. The germline V and J ends were trimmed by 3 bases and 10 bases, with 12 bases remaining between them. The CDR3 has 13 amino acids. Germline CDR1 KGHSH, CDR2 LQKENI.

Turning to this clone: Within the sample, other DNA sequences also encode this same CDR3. The CDR3 protein is CASSSGGGETQYF. CDR3 nucleotides: TGCGCCAGCAGCTCCGGCGGGGGAGAGACCCAGTACTTC. The V gene is TRBV5-1, the J gene TRBJ2-5, with 7 positions matching TRBD2. The CDR3 is 13 amino acids. V lost 3 bases, J lost 4 bases, and 3 bases stayed unmatched. Per the germline V gene, CDR1 is SGHRS and CDR2 is YFSETQ.

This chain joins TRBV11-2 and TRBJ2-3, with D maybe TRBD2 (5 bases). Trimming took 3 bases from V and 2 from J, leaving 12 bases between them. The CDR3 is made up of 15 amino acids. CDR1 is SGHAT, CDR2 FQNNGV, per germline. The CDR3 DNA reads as TGTGCCAGCAGCTTCGGGATAACTACCACAGATACGCAGTATTTT. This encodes CASSFGITTTDTQYF.

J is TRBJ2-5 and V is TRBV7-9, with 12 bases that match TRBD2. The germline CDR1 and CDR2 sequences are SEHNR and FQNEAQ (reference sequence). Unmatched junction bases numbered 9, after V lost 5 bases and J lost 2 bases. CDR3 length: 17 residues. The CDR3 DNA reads TGTGCCAGCAGCCAATCGACTAGCGGGAGCTGGCAAGAGACCCAGTACTTC. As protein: CASSQSTSGSWQETQYF.

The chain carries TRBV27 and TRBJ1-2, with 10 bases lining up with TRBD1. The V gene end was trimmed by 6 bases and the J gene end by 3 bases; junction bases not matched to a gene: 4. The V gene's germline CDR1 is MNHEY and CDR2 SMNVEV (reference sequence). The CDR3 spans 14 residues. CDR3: CASSPGQGYYGYTF. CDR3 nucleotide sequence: TGTGCCAGCAGCCCGGGACAGGGGTACTATGGCTACACCTTC.

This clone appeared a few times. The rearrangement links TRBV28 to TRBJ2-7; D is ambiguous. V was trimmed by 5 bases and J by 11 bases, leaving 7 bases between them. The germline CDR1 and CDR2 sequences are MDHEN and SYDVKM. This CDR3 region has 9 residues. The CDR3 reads CASSPPEYF. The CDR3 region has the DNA TGTGCCAGCAGTCCCCCGGAGTACTTC.

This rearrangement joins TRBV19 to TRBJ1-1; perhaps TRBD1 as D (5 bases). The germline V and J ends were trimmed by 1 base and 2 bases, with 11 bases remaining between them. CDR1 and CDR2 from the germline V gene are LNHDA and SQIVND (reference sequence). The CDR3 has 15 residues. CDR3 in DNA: TGTGCCAGTAGTATAGGACAGAAAATTAACACTGAAGCTTTCTTT. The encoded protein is CASSIGQKINTEAFF.

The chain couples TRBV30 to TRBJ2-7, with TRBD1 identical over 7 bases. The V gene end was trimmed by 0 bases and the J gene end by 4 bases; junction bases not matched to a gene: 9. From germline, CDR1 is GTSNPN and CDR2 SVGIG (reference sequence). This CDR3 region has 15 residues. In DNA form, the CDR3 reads TGTGCCTGGAGTGTACCGACAGGGCTCGTATACGAGCAGTACTTC. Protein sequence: CAWSVPTGLVYEQYF.

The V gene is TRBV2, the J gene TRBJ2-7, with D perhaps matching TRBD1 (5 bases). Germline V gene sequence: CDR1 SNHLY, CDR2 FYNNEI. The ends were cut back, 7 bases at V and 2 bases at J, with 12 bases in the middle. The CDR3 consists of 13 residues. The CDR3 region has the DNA TGTGCCAGCAAGGCGGACACAGCCTACGAGCAGTACTTC. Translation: CASKADTAYEQYF.

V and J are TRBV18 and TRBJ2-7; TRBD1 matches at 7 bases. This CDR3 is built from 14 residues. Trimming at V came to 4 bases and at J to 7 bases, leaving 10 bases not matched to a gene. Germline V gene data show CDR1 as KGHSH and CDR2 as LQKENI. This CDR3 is CASSRRQGIGEQYF. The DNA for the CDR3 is TGTGCCAGCTCACGCCGACAGGGAATCGGTGAGCAGTACTTC.

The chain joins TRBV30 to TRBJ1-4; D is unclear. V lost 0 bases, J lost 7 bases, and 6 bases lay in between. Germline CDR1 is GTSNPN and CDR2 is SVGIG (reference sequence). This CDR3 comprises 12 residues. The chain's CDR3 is CAWSVHSEKLFF. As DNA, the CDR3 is TGTGCCTGGAGTGTACATTCTGAAAAACTGTTTTTT.

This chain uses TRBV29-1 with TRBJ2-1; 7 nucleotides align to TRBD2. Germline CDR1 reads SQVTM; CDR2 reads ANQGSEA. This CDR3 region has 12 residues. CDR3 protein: CSNLADGNEQFF. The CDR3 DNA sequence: TGCAGTAACCTAGCGGACGGGAATGAGCAGTTCTTC.

The CDR3 is CSVETAIGGTEAFF. The CDR3 bases are TGCAGCGTTGAAACGGCTATAGGCGGTACTGAAGCTTTCTTT. The chain combines TRBV29-1 with TRBJ1-1; D remains unclear. The CDR3 consists of 14 residues. The germline V and J ends were trimmed by 2 bases and 5 bases, with 15 bases remaining between them. The germline V gene encodes CDR1 SQVTM and CDR2 ANQGSEA.

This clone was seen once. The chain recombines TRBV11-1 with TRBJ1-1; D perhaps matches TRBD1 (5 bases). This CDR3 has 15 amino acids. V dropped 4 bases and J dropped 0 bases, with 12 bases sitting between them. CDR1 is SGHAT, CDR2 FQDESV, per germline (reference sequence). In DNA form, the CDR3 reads TGTGCCAGCAGCTCTGGGGGGGGGATGAACACTGAAGCTTTCTTT. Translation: CASSSGGGMNTEAFF.

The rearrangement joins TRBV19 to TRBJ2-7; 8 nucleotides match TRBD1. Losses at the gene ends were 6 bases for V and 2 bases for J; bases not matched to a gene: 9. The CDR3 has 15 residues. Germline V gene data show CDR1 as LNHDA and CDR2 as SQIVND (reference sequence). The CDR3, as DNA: TGTGCCAGTAGGGGTCTGGGGACAGGTACCTACGAGCAGTACTTC. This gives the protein CASRGLGTGTYEQYF. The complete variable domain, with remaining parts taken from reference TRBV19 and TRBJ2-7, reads DGGITQSPKYLFRKEGQNVTLSCEQNLNHDAMYWYRQDPGQGLRLIYYSQIVNDFQKGDIAEGYSVSREKKESFPLTVTSAQKNPTAFYLCASRGLGTGTYEQYFGPGTRLTVT.

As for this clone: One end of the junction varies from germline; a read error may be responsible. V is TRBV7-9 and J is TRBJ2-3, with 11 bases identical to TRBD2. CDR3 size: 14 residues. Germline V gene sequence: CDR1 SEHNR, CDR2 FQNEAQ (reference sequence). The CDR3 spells CASSLAGGVLTQYF. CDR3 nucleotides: TGTGCCAGCAGTTTAGCGGGAGGGGTTCTTACGCAGTATTTT.

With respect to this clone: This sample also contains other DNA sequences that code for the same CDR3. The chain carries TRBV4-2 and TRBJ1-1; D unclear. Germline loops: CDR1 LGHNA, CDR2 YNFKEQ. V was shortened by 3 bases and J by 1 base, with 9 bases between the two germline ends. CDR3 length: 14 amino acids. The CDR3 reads CASSQGGGNTEAFF. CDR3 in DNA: TGTGCCAGCAGCCAGGGAGGAGGGAACACTGAAGCTTTCTTT.

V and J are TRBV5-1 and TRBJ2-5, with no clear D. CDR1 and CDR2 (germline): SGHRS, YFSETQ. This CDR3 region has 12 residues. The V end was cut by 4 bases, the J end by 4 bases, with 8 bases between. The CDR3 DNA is TGCGCCAGCAGCCCTCCGGGAGAGACCCAGTACTTC. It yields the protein CASSPPGETQYF.